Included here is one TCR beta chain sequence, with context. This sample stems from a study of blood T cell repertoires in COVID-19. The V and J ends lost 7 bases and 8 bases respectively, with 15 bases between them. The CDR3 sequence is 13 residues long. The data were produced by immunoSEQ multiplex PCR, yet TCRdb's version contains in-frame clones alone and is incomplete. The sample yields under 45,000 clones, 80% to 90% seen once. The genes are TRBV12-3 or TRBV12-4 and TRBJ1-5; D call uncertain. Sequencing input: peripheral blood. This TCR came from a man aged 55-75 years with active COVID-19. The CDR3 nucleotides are TGTGCCAGCACCGCAGGAACGGCCGAGCCCCAGCATTTT. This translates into CASTAGTAEPQHF.